This T cell receptor beta chain was recovered during a study of blood T cells in healthy people across ages (dated by TCRdb to the mid-2010s). The study in broad terms: In model experiments, template switching captured about one uniquely barcoded TCR beta cDNA molecule for every two T cells. Four age groups were formed from the donors: young (average approximately 15 years), middle-aged (approximately 40), aged (approximately 60) and long-lived (around 82). Two additional independent replicas of 1 million unique cDNA reads from the same blood draw were analyzed for two donors (one aged 18 to 30 and one aged 80 or older). To avoid experimental bias, donors of different ages were distributed randomly across sequencing lanes. The study measured age-related changes in TCR beta repertoire diversity using deep sequencing normalized with unique cDNA molecular identifiers.

Preparation of the library involved 5' RACE. Instrument on record: Illumina HiSeq 2500. The second PCR ran for roughly 7 to 12 cycles and used a J-beta primer mix along with a sample-barcoded 5' primer. A template-switch 5' adaptor carrying 12 random nucleotides introduced a unique molecular identifier onto each TCR beta cDNA molecule. Each sample yielded at least 2.5 million CDR3-containing paired-end reads. All of the RNA was converted into first-strand cDNA using the Mint cDNA synthesis kit, with a TRBC-specific oligonucleotide serving as the primer. Following uracil-DNA glycosylase treatment, all cDNA underwent a first 18-cycle PCR with the universal primers M1SS and BC2_uni_R. The published analysis was carried out like this. Normalization of each sample was performed by random selection of 1 million high-quality reads, each carrying a distinct molecular identifier. Reads with shared molecular identifiers were discarded instead of being binned into consensus sequences. MiTCR, set to a Q25 quality threshold and the strictest error-elimination algorithm, was used for CDR3 identification, clonotype clustering and error correction. A nonparametric unseen species model using Euler transformation provided a lower-bound estimate of total TCR beta diversity. The public sequencing data were trimmed at Q25 with fastp and processed into clonotypes with MiXCR by TCRdb, which kept only in-frame beta chains. Rows are unified per CDR3 protein, each entry keeping the most common DNA and genes. Clone size and V and J calls follow TCRdb, not the original study. The sample includes 380,000 or so distinct CDR3 sequences, with 45% to 60% observed a single time. In total, the top ten clones hold 45% to 60% of the sample.

For this clonotype: Its antigen remains unidentified. No base qualities exist here, and no much larger clone lies one base off it.

The paper's findings and limits, for the study overall: Estimates of total diversity based on one million sequenced T cells were regarded as lower bounds and as underestimates. Compared with the aged group, the long-lived group had more naive CD4+ T cells, fewer expanded clones and increased TCR diversity, suggesting age selection. The percentage of naive T cells measured by flow cytometry correlated strongly with observed TCR beta diversity. Observed TCR beta diversity per million T cells fell roughly linearly with age, and a significant reduction was already apparent by age approximately 41. Because donor CMV infection status was unknown, age-related changes in expanded clonotypes were potentially confounded. Since profiling was done on bulk unsorted PBMCs, naive and antigen-experienced compartments could not be conclusively compared.

The donors were some 39 Caucasian individuals from Russia, aged roughly 6 to 100 years, who were systemically healthy. Ten milliliters of peripheral blood were drawn from each donor into EDTA-treated Vacutainer tubes. Ficoll-Paque density-gradient centrifugation was used to isolate PBMCs, with at least 6.5 million per sample. Total RNA, at least 5 micrograms per sample, was extracted from PBMCs with Trizol reagent. The percentages of naive CD45RAhigh/CD27high T cells were determined by flow cytometry on a PBMC aliquot from every donor. Trimming leaves V shorter by 0 bases and J shorter by 1 base, with the junction holding 2 bases beyond the gene matches. The CDR1 and CDR2 encoded by the germline V gene (reference sequence) are MNHEY and SMNVEV. The CDR3 contains 16 residues, cysteine and phenylalanine counted. Solely the CDR3 DNA is kept, with 48 bases framed from the first base.

The chain is encoded by TRBV27 joined to TRBJ2-1; 8 central bases correspond to TRBD2. The TCR sequence derives from a man in his 60s in good health. The sequencing sample was made of blood. The CDR3 region: CASSLSSGDSYNEQFF. In nucleotide form, the sequence is TGTGCCAGCAGTTTATCTAGCGGGGATTCCTACAATGAGCAGTTCTTC.